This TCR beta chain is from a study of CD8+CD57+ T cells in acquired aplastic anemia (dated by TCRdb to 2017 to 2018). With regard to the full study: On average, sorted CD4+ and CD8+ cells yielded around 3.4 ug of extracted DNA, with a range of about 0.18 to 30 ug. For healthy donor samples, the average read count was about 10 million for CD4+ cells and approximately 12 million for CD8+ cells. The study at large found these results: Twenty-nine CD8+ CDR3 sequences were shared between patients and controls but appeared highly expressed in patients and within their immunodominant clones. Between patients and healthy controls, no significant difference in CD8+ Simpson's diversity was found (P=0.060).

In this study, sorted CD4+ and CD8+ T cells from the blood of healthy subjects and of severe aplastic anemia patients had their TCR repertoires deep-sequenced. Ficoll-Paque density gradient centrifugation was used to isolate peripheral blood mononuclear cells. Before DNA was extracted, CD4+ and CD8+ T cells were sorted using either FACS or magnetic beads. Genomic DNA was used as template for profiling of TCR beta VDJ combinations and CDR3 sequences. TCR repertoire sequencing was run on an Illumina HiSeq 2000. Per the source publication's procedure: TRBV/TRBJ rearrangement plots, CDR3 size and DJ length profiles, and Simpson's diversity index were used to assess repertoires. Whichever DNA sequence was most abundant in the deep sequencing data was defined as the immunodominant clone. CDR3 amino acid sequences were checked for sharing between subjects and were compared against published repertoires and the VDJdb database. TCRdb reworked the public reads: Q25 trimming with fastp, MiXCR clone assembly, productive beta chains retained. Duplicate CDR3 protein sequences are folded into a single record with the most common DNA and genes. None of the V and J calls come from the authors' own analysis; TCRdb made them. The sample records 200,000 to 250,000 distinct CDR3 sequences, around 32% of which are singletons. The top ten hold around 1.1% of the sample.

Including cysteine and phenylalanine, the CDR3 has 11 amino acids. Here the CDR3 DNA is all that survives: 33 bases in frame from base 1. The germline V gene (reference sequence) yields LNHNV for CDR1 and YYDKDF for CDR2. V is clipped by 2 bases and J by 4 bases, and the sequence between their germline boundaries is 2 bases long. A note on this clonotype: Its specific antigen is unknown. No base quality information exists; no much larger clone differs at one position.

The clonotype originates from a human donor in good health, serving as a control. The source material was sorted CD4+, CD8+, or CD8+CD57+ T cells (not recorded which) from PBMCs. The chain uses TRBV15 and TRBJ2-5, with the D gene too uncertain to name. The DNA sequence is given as TGTGCCACCAGCAGACTAGAGACCCAGTACTTC. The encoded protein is CATSRLETQYF.